A single sample is the source of the 19 T cell receptor beta chains below, sequenced in a study of T cell responses to AZD1222 COVID-19 vaccine. Using immunoSEQ multiplex PCR, the repertoire was profiled, and TCRdb retains in-frame clones only, with some absent. The table has more than 150,000 clones, 90% seen once; the top ten hold roughly 6%. The source material was peripheral blood, sampled on day 0 of AZD1222 vaccination. The source is an adult in good health.

Here the CDR3 DNA reads TGTGCCAGCTCACCATCTCTAGCGGGAGGTACCTACGAGCAGTACTTC. This codes for CASSPSLAGGTYEQYF. The chain links TRBV18 to TRBJ2-5, with 11 bases that match TRBD2. The DNA end lines up better with TRBJ2-7; the J call may be wrong. The CDR3 is made up of 16 amino acids. From germline, CDR1 is KGHSH and CDR2 LQKENI.

This chain connects TRBV6-5 to TRBJ2-7; 7 nucleotides line up with TRBD1. In germline, CDR1 is MNHEY, CDR2 SVGAGI. Trimming at V came to 6 bases and at J to 2 bases, leaving 7 bases not matched to a gene. This CDR3 region has 14 residues. CDR3 sequence: CASSDSGTAYEQYF. The CDR3, as DNA: TGTGCCAGCAGCGACTCCGGGACAGCCTACGAGCAGTACTTC.

V gene TRBV5-1 combines with J gene TRBJ2-7, with TRBD1 matching 7 bases. This CDR3 contains 13 residues. V lost 0 bases, J lost 6 bases, and 3 bases stayed unmatched. From germline, CDR1 is SGHRS and CDR2 YFSETQ. CDR3 coding DNA: TGCGCCAGCAGCTTGGAGACAGGGATCGAGCAGTACTTC. The encoded protein is CASSLETGIEQYF. The whole variable domain, remainder taken from reference TRBV5-1 and TRBJ2-7, is KAGVTQTPRYLIKTRGQQVTLSCSPISGHRSVSWYQQTPGQGLQFLFEYFSETQRNKGNFPGRFSGRQFSNSRSEMNVSTLELGDSALYLCASSLETGIEQYFGPGTRLTVT.

The V and J genes are TRBV12-3 or TRBV12-4 and TRBJ2-7; D unclear. V was cut by 6 bases and J by 4 bases, with 7 bases left in between. The CDR3 length is 11 residues. CDR3 residues: CASSDPYEQYF. CDR3 DNA: TGTGCCAGCAGCGATCCTTACGAGCAGTACTTC.

This clone has more than one count but fewer than ten. The V and J genes are TRBV18 and TRBJ2-2, with D unclear. The germline V and J ends were trimmed by 8 bases and 0 bases, with 13 bases remaining between them. This CDR3 contains 15 residues. The germline CDR1 and CDR2 sequences are KGHSH and LQKENI. CDR3 nucleotide sequence: TGTGCCAGCCCAAGGGCAGTATCGAACACCGGGGAGCTGTTTTTT. It encodes CASPRAVSNTGELFF.

The V and J genes are TRBV7-2 and TRBJ2-3; 9 nucleotides line up with TRBD1. This CDR3 has 15 residues. V was clipped by 3 bases and J by 6 bases; unmatched bases: 7. CDR1 is SGHTA, CDR2 FQGNSA, per germline. CDR3 sequence (DNA): TGTGCCAGCAGCTTCGCGGGACAGGGATATGATACGCAGTATTTT. It encodes CASSFAGQGYDTQYF.

This chain connects TRBV6-5 to TRBJ1-2, with D tentatively TRBD1 (6 bases). This CDR3 region has 14 residues. V shed 6 bases and J shed 2 bases, with 13 bases lying between them. Per the germline V gene, CDR1 is MNHEY and CDR2 is SVGAGI. The CDR3 sequence is CASSQGTGNYGYTF. The CDR3, as DNA: TGTGCCAGCAGCCAGGGGACGGGAAACTATGGCTACACCTTC.

The CDR3 DNA follows: TGTGCCAGCAGTCTTGGGACTAGCGGTTTCACAGATACGCAGTATTTT. This encodes CASSLGTSGFTDTQYF. The chain combines TRBV7-8 with TRBJ2-3; 11 bases line up with TRBD2. V was clipped by 6 bases and J by 2 bases; unmatched bases: 7. This CDR3 contains 16 residues. Germline V lookup: CDR1 SGHVS, CDR2 FQNEAQ.

Concerning this clone itself: Other DNA variants within this sample encode the same CDR3. The rearrangement links TRBV5-1 to TRBJ1-2; D gene ambiguous. Germline V lookup: CDR1 SGHRS, CDR2 YFSETQ. The CDR3 runs to 13 residues. V was trimmed by 0 bases and J by 8 bases, leaving 11 bases between them. The CDR3 loop reads CASSLEGGSGYTF. The CDR3 DNA reads as TGCGCCAGCAGCTTGGAAGGAGGGAGCGGCTACACCTTC.

This sequence joins TRBV29-1 and TRBJ1-2, with D perhaps matching TRBD1 (5 bases). This CDR3 comprises 13 residues. Germline CDR1 SQVTM, CDR2 ANQGSEA. The V gene lost 4 bases and the J gene lost 6 bases, with 15 bases spanning the gap. CDR3 coding DNA: TGCAGCGTTGGATTGCAGGGAGGGGATGGCTACACCTTC. Its protein product is CSVGLQGGDGYTF. Full variable domain (missing parts from reference TRBV29-1 and TRBJ1-2): SAVISQKPSRDICQRGTSLTIQCQVDSQVTMMFWYRQQPGQSLTLIATANQGSEATYESGFVIDKFPISRPNLTFSTLTVSNMSPEDSSIYLCSVGLQGGDGYTFGSGTRLTVV.

V is TRBV28 and J is TRBJ1-5; TRBD1 matches at 9 bases. Germline values: CDR1 MDHEN, CDR2 SYDVKM. V gave up 6 bases and J gave up 6 bases; unmatched junction bases: 6. The CDR3 runs 14 residues. CDR3 in amino acids: CASSRTGEGQPQHF. CDR3 in DNA: TGTGCCAGCAGCAGGACAGGGGAAGGTCAGCCCCAGCATTTT.

The count of this clone is one. The genes are TRBV4-1 and TRBJ2-7; the D gene is possibly TRBD2 (6 bases). CDR1 and CDR2 from the germline V gene are MGHRA and YSYEKL. V shed 0 bases and J shed 7 bases, with 25 bases lying between them. CDR3 length equals 18 residues. The CDR3, as DNA: TGCGCCAGCAGCCAAGATTGGAGTATGCGGGGAGGTCCTATGGAGCAGTACTTC. This codes for CASSQDWSMRGGPMEQYF.

The chain combines TRBV19 with TRBJ2-1; 12 nucleotides match TRBD2. Per the germline V gene, CDR1 is LNHDA and CDR2 is SQIVND (reference sequence). This CDR3 has 14 residues. With V trimmed by 4 bases and J by 9 bases, 4 bases remained unmatched. CDR3 amino acids: CASSTSGGAGEQFF. CDR3 bases: TGTGCCAGTAGTACTAGCGGGGGGGCCGGTGAGCAGTTCTTC.

This sequence joins TRBV2 and TRBJ2-1; possibly TRBD2 for D (5 bases). This CDR3 contains 13 residues. Germline CDR1 is SNHLY and CDR2 is FYNNEI. Trimming pared 7 bases from V and 4 bases from J, leaving 11 bases between. This CDR3 is CASIPRGYNEQFF. As DNA, the CDR3 is TGTGCCAGCATCCCTCGGGGTTACAATGAGCAGTTCTTC.

This chain links TRBV4-2 with TRBJ2-7; 7 bases line up with TRBD1. CDR3 length: 15 amino acids. Per germline, CDR1 LGHNA and CDR2 YNFKEQ. V lost 1 base to trimming and J lost 2 bases; unmatched junction nucleotides: 5. The CDR3 loop is CASSQATGSTYEQYF. The CDR3 nucleotides are TGTGCCAGCAGCCAAGCGACAGGGTCAACCTACGAGCAGTACTTC.

This sequence joins TRBV6-5 and TRBJ1-2; tentatively, D is TRBD1 (5 bases). From germline, CDR1 is MNHEY and CDR2 SVGAGI. The CDR3 length is 11 residues. V shed 7 bases and J shed 13 bases, with 16 bases lying between them. The CDR3 sequence: CASNGGSSLTF. DNA of the CDR3: TGTGCCAGCAACGGGGGGAGTTCCCTCACCTTC.

V is TRBV19 and J is TRBJ1-2, with 9 nucleotides matching TRBD1. The CDR3 consists of 13 residues. CDR1 and CDR2 (germline): LNHDA, SQIVND (reference sequence). J lost 6 bases, V lost 7 bases, and 6 bases had no gene match. DNA for the CDR3: TGTGCCAGTACGGACAGGGGACCCGATGGCTACACCTTC. It yields the protein CASTDRGPDGYTF.

The CDR3 is CSAALNTEAFF. In DNA, the CDR3 is TGCAGCGCCGCACTGAACACTGAAGCTTTCTTT. The rearrangement uses TRBV29-1 and TRBJ1-1; no definite D call. This CDR3 comprises 11 residues. The germline V gene has CDR1 SQVTM and CDR2 ANQGSEA. Between the trimmed V and J ends, which lost 7 bases and 0 bases, there was a span of 6 bases.

A note on this clone: The junction differs from germline at one of its ends, possibly a read error. The J gene is TRBJ2-7, the V gene TRBV11-2; D is unresolved. In germline, CDR1 is SGHAT, CDR2 FQNNGV. This CDR3 region has 11 residues. The CDR3 sequence: CASSLRADQYF. The CDR3 DNA sequence: TGTGCGAGCAGCCTTAGGGCGGATCAGTACTTC.